This T cell receptor beta chain was sequenced in a study of blood T cells in healthy people across ages. This clonotype was detected ten times or more. Its specificity is not known. Primed by a sample-barcoded 5' primer and a J-beta primer mix, a second PCR proceeded for 7 to 11 cycles. Through a template-switch adaptor with 12 random nucleotides, each cDNA molecule received a tag. One entry per CDR3 protein results from TCRdb running MiXCR on the 5' RACE reads. The sample has about 640,000 distinct CDR3 sequences, under 30% seen once; the top ten hold less than 20%. Study outcomes and limitations: CMV status of donors was not determined, possibly confounding expanded clonotype changes.

Isolated per sample were at least 7 million PBMCs. This CDR3 has 21 amino acids. V shed 0 bases, J shed 4 bases, and the junction held 22 bases outside the gene matches. Per germline, CDR1 SGDLS and CDR2 YYNGEE. The material sequenced was blood. The sequence derives from an elderly woman in good health. The V and J genes are TRBV9 and TRBJ2-5, with 9 bases fitting TRBD2. For the CDR3, the DNA is TGTGCCAGCAGCGTAGAAGCGGGGGGTTCGTCAAAGATTTTTGGACGAGAGACCCAGTACTTC. It specifies CASSVEAGGSSKIFGRETQYF. Full variable domain (outside the CDR3, taken from reference TRBV9 and TRBJ2-5): DSGVTQTPKHLITATGQRVTLRCSPRSGDLSVYWYQQSLDQGLQFLIQYYNGEERAKGNILERFSAQQFPDLHSELNLSSLELGDSALYFCASSVEAGGSSKIFGRETQYFGPGTRLLVL.